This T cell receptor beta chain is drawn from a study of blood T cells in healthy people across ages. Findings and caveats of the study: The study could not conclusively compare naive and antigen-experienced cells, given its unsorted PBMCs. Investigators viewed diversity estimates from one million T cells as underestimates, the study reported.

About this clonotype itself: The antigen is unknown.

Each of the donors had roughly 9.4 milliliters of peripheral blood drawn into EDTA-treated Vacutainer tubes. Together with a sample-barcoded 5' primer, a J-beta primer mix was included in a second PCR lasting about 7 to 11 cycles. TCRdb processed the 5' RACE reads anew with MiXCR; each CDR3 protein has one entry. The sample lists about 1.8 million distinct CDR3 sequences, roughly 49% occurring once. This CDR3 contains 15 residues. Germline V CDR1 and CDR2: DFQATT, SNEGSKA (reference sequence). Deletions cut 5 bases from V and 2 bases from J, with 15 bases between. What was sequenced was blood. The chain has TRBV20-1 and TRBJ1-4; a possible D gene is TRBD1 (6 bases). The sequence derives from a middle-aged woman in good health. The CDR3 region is CSASGPRGTNEKLFF. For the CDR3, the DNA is TGCAGTGCTTCCGGGCCTAGGGGGACTAATGAAAAACTGTTTTTT.